This paragraph reports one T cell receptor (beta chain). Assay used: immunoSEQ multiplex PCR; TCRdb lists only in-frame clones, some missing. The sample shows tens of thousands of clones, about 88% of them seen only once. This sample was included in a study of PD-L1 blockade in urothelial cancer. Trimming cost V 4 bases and J 4 bases, with 18 bases left between them. This CDR3 has 15 amino acids. In germline, CDR1 is SGHRS, CDR2 YFSETQ. Time point reported: peripheral blood 6 weeks after treatment start. The V gene is TRBV5-1, the J gene TRBJ2-7, with a possible D match to TRBD1 (5 bases). Here the sequenced sample was PBMCs, taken around atezolizumab (anti-PD-L1) treatment. This receptor was identified in a man aged 55 to 69 with urothelial cancer. CDR3 sequence: CASSPRQGNSYEQYF. The CDR3, as DNA: TGCGCCAGCAGCCCCCGTCAGGGTAACTCGTACGAGCAGTACTTC.